This entry features one T cell receptor beta chain sequence. Its cognate antigen has yet to be identified. There are no base qualities to consult, and no much larger clone falls within one base. Sequencing instrument: Illumina NovaSeq 6000. Using 5'RACE with constant-segment primers, TCRalpha and TCRbeta cDNA libraries were constructed, with sample barcodes and unique molecular identifiers added in the process. Trizol reagent was used to extract RNA from every sample. The libraries were amplified in two PCR steps, and the second step added a second sample barcode and Illumina TruSeq adapters. Sequencing of the libraries was done on an Illumina NovaSeq, producing 2 x 150 bp paired-end reads. Concerning the study's data processing: Reads were demultiplexed and collapsed into UMI-guided consensus sequences with migec v1.2.7. Using mixcr v2.1.11, the UMI consensuses were aligned to TRA and TRB V and J templates and assembled into clonotypes. Expanded or contracted clonotypes were those called significant by both edgeR and NoisET, with noise models trained on biological replicates. edgeR calls used a false discovery rate-adjusted p below 0.01 and a log2 fold-change threshold of 1. PCA with hierarchical clustering of max-normalized trajectories of the 1000 most abundant clonotypes was used as exploratory dynamics analysis. Separately sequenced CD4+ and CD8+ repertoires were used to assign the CD4 or CD8 phenotype of responding clones. TCRdb reran the public reads through fastp at Q25 and MiXCR, keeping productive beta chains. Records with the same CDR3 protein are collapsed into one entry carrying the most frequent genes and DNA. It is TCRdb's table, rather than the study itself, that gives the V and J calls and clone size. Present in this sample are about 260,000 distinct CDR3 sequences, about 16% of which were seen just once. The ten top clones hold 22% of the sample.

This sample is part of a study of T-cell memory formation after mild COVID-19 (dated by TCRdb to the early 2020s). About the full investigation: TCR sequence clusters from the two donors were found to be largely donor specific. In a couple of donors, T-cell clones that expanded and contracted after mild COVID-19 were followed by sequencing TCRalpha and TCRbeta repertoires longitudinally. The cohort was made up of two young adult volunteers, one female and one male, who were previously healthy.

The research as a whole found: Some responding clones were detected in pre-infection memory, which suggested that pre-existing cross-reactive memory T cells had joined the SARS-CoV-2 response. Balanced CD4/CD8 phenotypes were observed for clones contracting from day 15 to 85, whereas a bias towards CD4+ was observed for a second wave of clones expanding from day 15 to 37. SARS-CoV-2 specificity was not confirmed for the second-wave clones peaking on day 37. The study included only a couple of mild cases, and larger cohorts that include severe cases with pre-infection samples were judged to be necessary. Contracting CD4+ clones turned up mainly in the CM and EM memory subsets, whereas EMRA was where CD8+ clones were enriched.

Ficoll-Paque density gradient centrifugation was the method used to isolate PBMCs. V sheds 5 bases and J sheds 4 bases, leaving 20 bases between their ends. The CDR3 covers 15 residues, taking in both the cysteine and the phenylalanine. The kept DNA is CDR3 alone, 45 bases in frame from the first base. The germline V gene (reference sequence) provides CDR1 DFQATT and CDR2 SNEGSKA. The sequence is built from TRBV20-1 and TRBJ1-1; a tentative D match to TRBD1 spans 5 bases. Sequencing was done on a sample of PBMCs or a T cell subset sorted from them (not recorded which). The origin of this receptor is a man aged 18 to 30 who had mild COVID-19 (a few samples of this study predate the infection). The sample titles of this study are shuffled in the database, so cell type and time point are left out; the donor was told from shared clones. The DNA is TGCAGTGCTTGCGGACGGGACCCCCGGCCCACTGAAGCTTTCTTT. It specifies CSACGRDPRPTEAFF.